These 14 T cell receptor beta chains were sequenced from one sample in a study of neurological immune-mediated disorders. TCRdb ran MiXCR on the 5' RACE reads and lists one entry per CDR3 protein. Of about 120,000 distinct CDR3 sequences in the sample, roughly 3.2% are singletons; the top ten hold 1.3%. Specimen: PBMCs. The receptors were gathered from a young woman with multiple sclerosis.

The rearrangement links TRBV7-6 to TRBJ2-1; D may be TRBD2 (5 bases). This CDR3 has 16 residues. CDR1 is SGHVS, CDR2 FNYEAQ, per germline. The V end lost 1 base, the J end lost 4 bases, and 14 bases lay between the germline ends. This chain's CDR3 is CASSLDGGLGYNEQFF. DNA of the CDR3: TGTGCCAGCAGCTTAGACGGAGGACTGGGGTACAATGAGCAGTTCTTC.

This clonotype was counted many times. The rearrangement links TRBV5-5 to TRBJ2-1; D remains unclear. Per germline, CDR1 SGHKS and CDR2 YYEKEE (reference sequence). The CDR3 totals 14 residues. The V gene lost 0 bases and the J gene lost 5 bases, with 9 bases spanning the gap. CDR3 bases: TGTGCCAGCAGCTTGGACCTCCAAAACAATGAGCAGTTCTTC. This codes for CASSLDLQNNEQFF.

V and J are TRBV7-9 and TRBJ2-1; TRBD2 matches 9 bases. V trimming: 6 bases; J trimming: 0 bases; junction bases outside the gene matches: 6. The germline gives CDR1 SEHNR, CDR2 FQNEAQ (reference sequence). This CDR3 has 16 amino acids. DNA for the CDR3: TGTGCCAGCAGACCTAGCGGGGAGAGCTCCTACAATGAGCAGTTCTTC. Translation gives CASRPSGESSYNEQFF.

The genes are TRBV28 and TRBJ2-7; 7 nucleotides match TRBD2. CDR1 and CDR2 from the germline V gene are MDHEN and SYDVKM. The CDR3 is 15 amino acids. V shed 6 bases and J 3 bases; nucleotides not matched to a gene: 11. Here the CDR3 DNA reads TGTGCCAGCAGCCTCCTCGGTGAGCGGGGCTACGAGCAGTACTTC. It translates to CASSLLGERGYEQYF.

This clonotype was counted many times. CDR3: CASSQDSEGSGNTIYF. For the CDR3, the DNA is TGTGCCAGCAGCCAAGATTCGGAGGGCTCTGGAAACACCATATATTTT. V usage is TRBV3-1 and J usage is TRBJ1-3; D remains unclear. The CDR3 extends over 16 amino acids. Deletions cut 0 bases from V and 0 bases from J, with 9 bases between. From germline, CDR1 is LGHDT and CDR2 YNNKEL (reference sequence).

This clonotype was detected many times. The CDR3 protein is CASSTGLAGEVGEQFF. In DNA, the CDR3 is TGTGCCAGCAGTACCGGACTAGCGGGGGAGGTAGGGGAGCAGTTCTTC. This chain links TRBV12-3 or TRBV12-4 with TRBJ2-1; 13 bases are shared with TRBD2. With V trimmed by 5 bases and J by 10 bases, 11 bases remained unmatched. The CDR3 runs to 16 residues.

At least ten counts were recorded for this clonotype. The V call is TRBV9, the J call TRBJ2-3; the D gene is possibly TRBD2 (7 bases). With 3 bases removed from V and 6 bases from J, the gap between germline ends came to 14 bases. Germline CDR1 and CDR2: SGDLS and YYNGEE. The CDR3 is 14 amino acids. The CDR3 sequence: CASSAVGGPDTQYF. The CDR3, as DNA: TGTGCCAGCAGCGCCGTGGGGGGGCCCGATACGCAGTATTTT.

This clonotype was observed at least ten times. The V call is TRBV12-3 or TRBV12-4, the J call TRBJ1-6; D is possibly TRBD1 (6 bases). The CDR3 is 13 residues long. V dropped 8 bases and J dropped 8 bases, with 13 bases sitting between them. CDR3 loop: CASGQFGDSPLHF. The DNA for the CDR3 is TGTGCCAGCGGACAGTTCGGCGATTCACCCCTCCACTTT.

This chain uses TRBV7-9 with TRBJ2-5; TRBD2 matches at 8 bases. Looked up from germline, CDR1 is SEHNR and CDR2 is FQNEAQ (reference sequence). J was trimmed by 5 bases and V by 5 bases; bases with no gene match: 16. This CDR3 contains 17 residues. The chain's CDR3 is CASSPTAGGIAIETQYF. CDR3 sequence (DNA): TGTGCCAGCAGCCCGACCGCGGGGGGAATAGCTATCGAGACCCAGTACTTC.

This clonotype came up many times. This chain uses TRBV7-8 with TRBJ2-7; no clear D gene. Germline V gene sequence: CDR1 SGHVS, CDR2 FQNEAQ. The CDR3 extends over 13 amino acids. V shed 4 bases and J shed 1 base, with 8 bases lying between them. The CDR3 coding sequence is TGTGCCAGCAGCTCCCCCGTTTCCTACGAGCAGTACTTC. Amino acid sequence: CASSSPVSYEQYF.

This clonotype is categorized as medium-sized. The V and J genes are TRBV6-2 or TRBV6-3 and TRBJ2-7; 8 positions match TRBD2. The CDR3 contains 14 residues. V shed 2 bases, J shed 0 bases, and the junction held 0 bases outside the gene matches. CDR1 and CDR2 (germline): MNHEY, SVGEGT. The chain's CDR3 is CASSYGTSSYEQYF. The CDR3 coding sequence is TGTGCCAGCAGTTACGGGACTAGCTCCTACGAGCAGTACTTC.

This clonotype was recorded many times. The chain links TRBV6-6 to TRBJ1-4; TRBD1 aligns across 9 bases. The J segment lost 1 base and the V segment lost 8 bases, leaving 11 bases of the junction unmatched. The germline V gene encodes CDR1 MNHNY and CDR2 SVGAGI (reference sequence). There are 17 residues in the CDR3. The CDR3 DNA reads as TGTGCCAGCCGGCGGGACAGGGCCCCTTTAACTAATGAAAAACTGTTTTTT. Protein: CASRRDRAPLTNEKLFF.

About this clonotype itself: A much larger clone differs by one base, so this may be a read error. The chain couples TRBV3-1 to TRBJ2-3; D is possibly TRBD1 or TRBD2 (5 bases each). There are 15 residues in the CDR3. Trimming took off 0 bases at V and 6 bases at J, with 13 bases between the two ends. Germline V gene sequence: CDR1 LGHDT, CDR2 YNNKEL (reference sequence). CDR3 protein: CASSQEGTNGDTQYF. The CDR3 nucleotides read TGTGCCAGCAGCCAAGAGGGGACCAACGGGGATACGCAGTATTTT.

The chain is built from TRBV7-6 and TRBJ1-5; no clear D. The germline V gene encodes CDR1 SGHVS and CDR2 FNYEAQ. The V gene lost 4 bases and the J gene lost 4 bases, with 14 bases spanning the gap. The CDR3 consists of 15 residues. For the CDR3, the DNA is TGTGCCAGCAGCTCCCTTCCGGCAGATAATCAGCCCCAGCATTTT. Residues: CASSSLPADNQPQHF.